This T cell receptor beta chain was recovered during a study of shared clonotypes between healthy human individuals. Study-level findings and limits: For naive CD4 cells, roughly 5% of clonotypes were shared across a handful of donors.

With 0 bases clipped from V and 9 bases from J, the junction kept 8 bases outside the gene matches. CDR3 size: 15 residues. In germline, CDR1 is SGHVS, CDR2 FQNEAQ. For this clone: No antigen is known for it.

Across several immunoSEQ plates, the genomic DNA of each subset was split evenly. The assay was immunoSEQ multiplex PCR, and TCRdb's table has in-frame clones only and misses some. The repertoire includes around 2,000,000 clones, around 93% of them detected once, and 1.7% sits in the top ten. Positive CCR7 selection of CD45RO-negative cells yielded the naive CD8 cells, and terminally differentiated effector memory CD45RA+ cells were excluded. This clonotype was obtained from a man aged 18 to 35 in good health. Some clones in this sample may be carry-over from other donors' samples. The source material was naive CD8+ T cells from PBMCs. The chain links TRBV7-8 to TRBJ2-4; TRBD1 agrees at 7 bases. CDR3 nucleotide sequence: TGTGCCAGCAGCTTAGCACTCCGGACAGGTAGCATTCAGTACTTC. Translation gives CASSLALRTGSIQYF.